The 16 T cell receptor beta chains below all came from one sample that was sequenced in a study of CD8+ T cells in alopecia areata. RNA was isolated and reverse transcribed to cDNA, the sequencing template. TCRdb's table, derived via immunoSEQ multiplex PCR, lists solely in-frame clones and lacks some. The sample has approximately 65,000 clones, around 45% seen once. The treatment was: oral pan-JAK inhibitor, 5-10 mg twice daily. Sequencing was performed on CD8+ T cells sorted from blood, taken around week 36, from a patient treated with tofacitinib. The origin of the receptors is a human donor with alopecia areata.

As to this clone: A junction boundary mismatches the germline segment, possibly from a read error. The chain carries TRBV27 and TRBJ2-1; TRBD2 is a possible D gene (7 bases). The germline V gene has CDR1 MNHEY and CDR2 SMNVEV (reference sequence). The CDR3 contains 14 residues. CDR3 sequence: CASSLGGRGNEQLF. Written as DNA, the CDR3 is TGTGCCAGCAGTTTAGGTGGGAGGGGGAATGAGCAGCTCTTC.

The J gene is TRBJ2-2, the V gene TRBV7-9; D gene unclear. Trimming stripped 5 bases from V and 4 bases from J, with 5 bases between. The CDR3 runs 12 residues. Germline assignment: CDR1 SEHNR and CDR2 FQNEAQ (reference sequence). The CDR3 sequence is CASSVATGELFF. The CDR3 nucleotides are TGTGCCAGCAGCGTTGCCACCGGGGAGCTGTTTTTT.

The V gene is TRBV25-1, the J gene TRBJ1-2; D is undetermined. Germline V lookup: CDR1 MGHDK, CDR2 SYGVNS. CDR3 size: 16 residues. V lost 3 bases, J lost 0 bases, and 14 bases lay in between. The CDR3, as DNA: TGTGCCAGCAGTGACCCCCACAGTGAAGCTAACTATGGCTACACCTTC. This gives the protein CASSDPHSEANYGYTF.

This clone has just one count. The CDR3 loop reads CSAVAGRNSGANVLTF. The DNA of the CDR3 is TGCAGCGCCGTTGCGGGGAGAAACTCTGGGGCCAACGTCCTGACTTTC. This chain connects TRBV29-1 to TRBJ2-6, with a weak D call TRBD2 (6 bases). This CDR3 has 16 residues. Trimming left V 7 bases short and J 0 bases short, with 16 bases between. The germline gives CDR1 SQVTM, CDR2 ANQGSEA.

The chain joins TRBV10-3 to TRBJ2-3, with TRBD2 identical over 8 bases. V trimming: 7 bases; J trimming: 6 bases; junction bases outside the gene matches: 0. The CDR3 runs to 11 residues. The germline gives CDR1 ENHRY, CDR2 SYGVKD. The CDR3 region is CAITGGDTQYF. CDR3 DNA: TGTGCCATCACGGGGGGGGATACGCAGTATTTT.

This chain joins TRBV13 and TRBJ1-1; TRBD1 might be the D (5 bases). The CDR3 runs 12 residues. V shed 5 bases and J shed 10 bases, with 14 bases lying between them. Per the germline V gene, CDR1 is PRHDT and CDR2 is FYEKMQ (reference sequence). The CDR3 reads CASSRGPMGAFF. As DNA, the CDR3 is TGTGCCAGCAGCCGGGGACCGATGGGAGCTTTCTTT.

This clone came up a few times. The V call is TRBV15, the J call TRBJ1-2, with TRBD1 as a possible D gene (6 bases). This CDR3 spans 16 amino acids. V dropped 6 bases and J dropped 4 bases, with 21 bases sitting between them. Germline lookup yields CDR1 LNHNV and CDR2 YYDKDF (reference sequence). CDR3 coding DNA: TGTGCCACCAGAGGGGGATGGAGCCAGGGAAGCTATGGCTACACCTTC. Protein sequence: CATRGGWSQGSYGYTF.

As regards this clone: Other DNA variants within this sample encode the same CDR3. This chain connects TRBV9 to TRBJ2-5; 9 bases align to TRBD2. Looked up from germline, CDR1 is SGDLS and CDR2 is YYNGEE. The length of the CDR3 is 15 residues. The V segment lost 0 bases and the J segment 5 bases; nucleotides outside the gene matches: 5. The CDR3: CASSVGSGSGETQYF. In nucleotides, the CDR3 is TGTGCCAGCAGCGTAGGTAGCGGGAGTGGGGAGACCCAGTACTTC. Looking up the rest from reference TRBV9 and TRBJ2-5 gives the full variable domain: DSGVTQTPKHLITATGQRVTLRCSPRSGDLSVYWYQQSLDQGLQFLIQYYNGEERAKGNILERFSAQQFPDLHSELNLSSLELGDSALYFCASSVGSGSGETQYFGPGTRLLVL.

Only a few counts were recorded for this clone. The chain employs TRBV29-1 and TRBJ2-2; no definite D call. This CDR3 spans 13 amino acids. Germline V gene data show CDR1 as SQVTM and CDR2 as ANQGSEA. Trimming shortened V by 2 bases and J by 3 bases, and 7 bases separated the two germline ends. The CDR3 DNA sequence: TGCAGCGTTGAAAACACAGACACCGGGGAGCTGTTTTTT. Its translation is CSVENTDTGELFF.

V usage is TRBV5-8 and J usage is TRBJ2-1; 9 bases are a match to TRBD2. CDR3 length: 15 amino acids. The junction had 4 bases not matched to a gene; V was cut back by 2 bases and J by 4 bases. CDR1 and CDR2 from the germline V gene are SGHTS and YDEGEE. In DNA, the CDR3 is TGTGCCAGCAGCTTTAAGACTAGCGGATACAATGAGCAGTTCTTC. This sequence encodes CASSFKTSGYNEQFF.

V is TRBV7-9 and J is TRBJ1-5, with 8 bases identical to TRBD1. The CDR3 runs 14 residues. The V gene's germline CDR1 is SEHNR and CDR2 FQNEAQ (reference sequence). V trimming: 3 bases; J trimming: 7 bases; junction bases outside the gene matches: 5. The CDR3 is CASSLDRDRQPQHF. CDR3 sequence (DNA): TGTGCCAGCAGCTTGGACAGGGATCGACAGCCCCAGCATTTT.

The chain combines TRBV30 with TRBJ1-1; D gene ambiguous. The CDR3 length is 13 residues. V was pared by 5 bases and J by 1 base, with 11 bases between. Germline loops: CDR1 GTSNPN, CDR2 SVGIG (reference sequence). The CDR3 bases are TGTGCCTGGGGCAAAGACGAGAACACTGAAGCTTTCTTT. Its protein is CAWGKDENTEAFF.

This chain joins TRBV30 and TRBJ2-7; 12 nucleotides align to TRBD2. Germline values: CDR1 GTSNPN, CDR2 SVGIG (reference sequence). The CDR3 spans 14 residues. V was clipped by 3 bases and J by 5 bases; unmatched bases: 5. The CDR3 is CAWRLAGGPHEQYF. DNA for the CDR3: TGTGCCTGGAGACTAGCGGGAGGCCCCCACGAGCAGTACTTC. Variable domain in full (rest from reference TRBV30 and TRBJ2-7): SQTIHQWPATLVQPVGSPLSLECTVEGTSNPNLYWYRQAAGRGLQLLFYSVGIGQISSEVPQNLSASRPQDRQFILSSKKLLLSDSGFYLCAWRLAGGPHEQYFGPGTRLTVT.

This clone was counted a few times. This chain links TRBV29-1 with TRBJ2-7, with 13 bases identical to TRBD2. The J segment lost 3 bases and the V segment lost 5 bases, leaving 7 bases of the junction unmatched. This CDR3 comprises 15 residues. Germline V gives CDR1 SQVTM, CDR2 ANQGSEA. The CDR3 sequence is CSVRTSGSFFYEQYF. CDR3 sequence (DNA): TGCAGCGTTCGGACTAGCGGGAGTTTTTTCTACGAGCAGTACTTC.

This clone was observed a handful of times. The chain combines TRBV30 with TRBJ1-5, with D unresolved. V lost 3 bases to trimming and J lost 4 bases, with 16 bases between them. CDR3 length: 15 amino acids. The germline V gene has CDR1 GTSNPN and CDR2 SVGIG (reference sequence). The CDR3 DNA reads TGTGCCTGGAGCCCCATGGTCGGGGTTAATCAGCCCCAGCATTTT. Residues: CAWSPMVGVNQPQHF.

The rearrangement joins TRBV4-1 to TRBJ2-5, with 9 bases lining up with TRBD2. CDR1 and CDR2 (germline): MGHRA, YSYEKL. Trimming cost V 1 base and J 4 bases; bases outside gene matches: 7. This CDR3 is 16 amino acids long. CDR3 in DNA: TGCGCCAGCAGCCAAGTAGCGGGAGCGGCGGGAGAGACCCAGTACTTC. Encoded protein: CASSQVAGAAGETQYF.